This T cell receptor (beta chain) was documented in a study of T cell responses to AZD1222 COVID-19 vaccine. Study-wide results and caveats: CD4 TCRs associated with vaccination spanned spike, dominating at 160-218 and 743-854. Donors skewed white British and female; clonal diversity was possibly underestimated. Breadth and depth of Spike-specific TCRs rose after two AZD1222 doses.

V lost 1 base, J lost 5 bases, and 19 bases lay in between. CDR3 size: 17 residues. Looked up from germline, CDR1 is SGHTS and CDR2 is YDEGEE. Note on this clone: The antigen remains unidentified.

Using immunoSEQ multiplex PCR, the repertoire was profiled, and TCRdb retains in-frame clones only, with some absent. Among approximately 110,000 clones, 92% were seen once, and the ten largest hold 7.9%. V usage is TRBV5-8 and J usage is TRBJ1-5, with D possibly TRBD1 on 5 matching bases. The sample was peripheral blood, taken 28 days after the second AZD1222 dose. The TCR was taken from an adult who received the AZD1222 COVID-19 vaccine. For the CDR3, the DNA is TGTGCCAGCAGCTTGTTGGGGGGGTTAGGCCTTTATCAGCCCCAGCATTTT. This gives the protein CASSLLGGLGLYQPQHF.